This T cell receptor beta chain was profiled in a study of control samples from healthy donors and cancer patients. Measured with immunoSEQ multiplex PCR; TCRdb has only the in-frame clones, and not every one. Among over 200,000 clones listed, approximately 80% were seen once. Trimming took 4 bases from V and 2 from J, leaving 15 bases between them. CDR3 length: 16 amino acids. CDR1 SGHAT and CDR2 FQNNGV come from the germline V gene. Sequencing was carried out using PBMCs. The rearrangement joins TRBV11-2 to TRBJ1-3, with D possibly matching TRBD1 (6 bases). The receptor was derived from a woman aged 60-70 years with lung cancer. For the CDR3, the DNA is TGTGCCAGCAGCTCCGAGGGGGGGAATACTGGAAACACCATATATTTT. Amino acid sequence: CASSSEGGNTGNTIYF.